The 18 T cell receptor beta chains reported below all come from one sample, sequenced in a study of blood T cell repertoires in COVID-19. Measured with immunoSEQ multiplex PCR; TCRdb has only the in-frame clones, and not every one. The data hold approximately 52,000 clones, with roughly 90% observed a single time. The source material was peripheral blood. The source of these receptors is a man aged 50-60 years with acute or convalescent COVID-19.

J is TRBJ2-7 and V is TRBV2, with no clear D. This CDR3 comprises 11 residues. Germline V gene sequence: CDR1 SNHLY, CDR2 FYNNEI. V was clipped by 7 bases and J by 8 bases, with 12 bases between them. The CDR3 DNA sequence: TGTGCCAGCATTGACGGTGTCAAGCAGTACTTC. Residues: CASIDGVKQYF.

This sequence joins TRBV5-1 and TRBJ2-7, with D possibly being TRBD2 (5 bases). The CDR3 loop spans 13 amino acids. With 7 bases removed from V and 4 bases from J, the gap between germline ends came to 15 bases. CDR1 SGHRS and CDR2 YFSETQ come from the germline V gene. In DNA, the CDR3 is TGCGCCAGCCAAACGGGGTCTGGGTACGAGCAGTACTTC. Protein sequence: CASQTGSGYEQYF.

This chain joins TRBV12-3 or TRBV12-4 and TRBJ1-3; D is possibly TRBD1 (5 bases). The CDR3 loop spans 12 amino acids. The ends were cut back, 5 bases at V and 7 bases at J, with 9 bases in the middle. CDR3 nucleotides: TGTGCCAGCAGTGGGGGGACGAACACCATATATTTT. This translates into CASSGGTNTIYF.

The chain uses TRBV6-1 and TRBJ1-3; no firm D call. V shed 2 bases and J shed 0 bases, with 8 bases lying between them. Germline CDR1 and CDR2: MNHNS and SASEGT. This CDR3 comprises 15 residues. The CDR3 reads CASSERPGSGNTIYF. The CDR3 region has the DNA TGTGCCAGCAGTGAACGTCCCGGCTCTGGAAACACCATATATTTT.

The rearrangement uses TRBV4-1 and TRBJ2-3, with D unresolved. CDR1 MGHRA and CDR2 YSYEKL come from the germline V gene. The CDR3 extends over 13 amino acids. Trimming stripped 2 bases from V and 6 bases from J, with 9 bases between. The CDR3 is CASSQYQSDTQYF. DNA for the CDR3: TGCGCCAGCAGCCAATACCAGTCCGATACGCAGTATTTT.

This chain connects TRBV5-1 to TRBJ1-6; the match to TRBD1 covers 7 bases. CDR3 length equals 15 residues. V lost 4 bases, J lost 7 bases, and 8 bases stayed unmatched. Germline V gene lookup returns CDR1 SGHRS and CDR2 YFSETQ. Here the CDR3 reads CASSQRQGANSPLHF. CDR3 DNA sequence: TGCGCCAGCAGCCAACGACAGGGTGCCAATTCACCCCTCCACTTT.

The chain has TRBV7-2 and TRBJ1-5; D is possibly TRBD1 (5 bases). V was cut by 5 bases and J by 3 bases, with 11 bases left in between. The germline gives CDR1 SGHTA, CDR2 FQGNSA. This CDR3 contains 14 residues. CDR3 protein: CASSPGGYNQPQHF. The CDR3 DNA sequence: TGTGCCAGCAGCCCCGGGGGTTACAATCAGCCCCAGCATTTT.

This rearrangement joins TRBV3-1 (or the pseudogene TRBV3-2) to TRBJ1-6; the match to TRBD1 covers 7 bases. The CDR3 runs to 14 residues. The J segment lost 14 bases and the V segment lost 4 bases, leaving 11 bases of the junction unmatched. CDR1 is LGHDT and CDR2 is YNNKEL in the germline V gene (reference sequence). The CDR3 nucleotides read TGTGCCAGCAGCCCTACCCGATCCCAGGGGGCCCTCCACTTT. This encodes CASSPTRSQGALHF.

The chain has TRBV21-1 and TRBJ2-3; the table's D call of TRBD1 was not tested on the DNA. TRBV21-1 constitutes a pseudogene. The CDR3 consists of 16 residues. CDR3 loop: CASILQGATSTDTQYF. CDR3 nucleotide sequence: TGTGCCAGCATCCTGCAGGGGGCCACTAGCACAGATACGCAGTATTTT.

The chain links TRBV30 to TRBJ2-7; perhaps TRBD1 as D (5 bases). The CDR3 totals 13 residues. V lost 2 bases to trimming and J lost 2 bases, with 10 bases between them. Looked up from germline, CDR1 is GTSNPN and CDR2 is SVGIG (reference sequence). The chain's CDR3 is CAWSQGGAYEQYF. Written as DNA, the CDR3 is TGTGCCTGGAGTCAGGGTGGGGCCTACGAGCAGTACTTC.

The chain recombines TRBV7-2 with TRBJ1-2; D may be TRBD1 (5 bases). Germline V gives CDR1 SGHTA, CDR2 FQGNSA. Trimming took 5 bases from V and 7 from J, leaving 14 bases between them. The CDR3 consists of 13 residues. The CDR3 protein is CASSPTAPSGYTF. The CDR3 DNA is TGTGCCAGCAGCCCGACAGCTCCCTCTGGCTACACCTTC.

This chain joins TRBV18 and TRBJ2-5, with 11 positions matching TRBD2. The CDR3 contains 19 residues. Germline CDR1 reads KGHSH; CDR2 reads LQKENI. Unmatched junction bases numbered 17, after V lost 6 bases and J lost 2 bases. CDR3 in DNA: TGTGCCAGCTCTCGACGGGGACTGACTAGCGGGGTTTCTCAAGAGACCCAGTACTTC. Translating gives CASSRRGLTSGVSQETQYF.

This chain links TRBV4-1 with TRBJ2-6, with 8 bases fitting TRBD1. Germline values: CDR1 MGHRA, CDR2 YSYEKL. V was clipped by 4 bases and J by 2 bases; unmatched bases: 4. The CDR3 length is 16 residues. The CDR3 is CASSREQGAGANVLTF. CDR3 DNA sequence: TGCGCCAGCAGCCGCGAACAGGGGGCTGGGGCCAACGTCCTGACTTTC.

This rearrangement joins TRBV2 to TRBJ2-2, with D possibly matching TRBD1 (6 bases). The germline V gene encodes CDR1 SNHLY and CDR2 FYNNEI. The CDR3 contains 16 residues. V dropped 8 bases and J dropped 1 base, with 17 bases sitting between them. In DNA form, the CDR3 reads TGTGCCAGCGGGGGCTGGGCGGCCAGGAACACCGGGGAGCTGTTTTTT. Encoded protein: CASGGWAARNTGELFF. The full variable domain, its missing parts supplied by reference TRBV2 and TRBJ2-2, is EPEVTQTPSHQVTQMGQEVILRCVPISNHLYFYWYRQILGQKVEFLVSFYNNEISEKSEIFDDQFSVERPDGSNFTLKIRSTKLEDSAMYFCASGGWAARNTGELFFGEGSRLTVL.

The J gene is TRBJ2-3, the V gene TRBV4-1, with TRBD2 matching 10 bases. The CDR3 loop spans 18 amino acids. J was trimmed by 0 bases and V by 0 bases; bases with no gene match: 6. From germline, CDR1 is MGHRA and CDR2 YSYEKL. CDR3 bases: TGCGCCAGCAGCCAAGATCTGGGACTAGCGATGAGCACAGATACGCAGTATTTT. Encoded protein: CASSQDLGLAMSTDTQYF.

This chain connects TRBV14 to TRBJ1-2; no clear D. Trimming took off 4 bases at V and 5 bases at J, with 20 bases between the two ends. This CDR3 spans 16 amino acids. Germline V gene sequence: CDR1 SGHDN, CDR2 FVKESK. This chain's CDR3 is CASSPKATVSWYGYTF. The CDR3 DNA reads as TGTGCCAGCAGCCCCAAAGCGACGGTTAGTTGGTATGGCTACACCTTC.

The chain is built from TRBV23-1 and TRBJ2-3; D ambiguous. TRBV23-1 is an ORF, and what it does is uncertain. There are 14 residues in the CDR3. Trimming took 6 bases from V and 2 from J, leaving 12 bases between them. The CDR3 DNA reads as TGCGCCAGCAGCCCTAACCATTCCACAGATACGCAGTATTTT. Amino acid sequence: CASSPNHSTDTQYF.

The CDR3 loop is CASSLLQGLTYGYTF. Written as DNA, the CDR3 is TGTGCCAGCAGCTTGTTACAGGGTCTAACCTATGGCTACACCTTC. The V gene is TRBV5-8, the J gene TRBJ1-2, with D tentatively TRBD1 (6 bases). This CDR3 is 15 amino acids long. Germline values: CDR1 SGHTS, CDR2 YDEGEE. V gave up 1 base and J gave up 4 bases, with 14 bases separating them.